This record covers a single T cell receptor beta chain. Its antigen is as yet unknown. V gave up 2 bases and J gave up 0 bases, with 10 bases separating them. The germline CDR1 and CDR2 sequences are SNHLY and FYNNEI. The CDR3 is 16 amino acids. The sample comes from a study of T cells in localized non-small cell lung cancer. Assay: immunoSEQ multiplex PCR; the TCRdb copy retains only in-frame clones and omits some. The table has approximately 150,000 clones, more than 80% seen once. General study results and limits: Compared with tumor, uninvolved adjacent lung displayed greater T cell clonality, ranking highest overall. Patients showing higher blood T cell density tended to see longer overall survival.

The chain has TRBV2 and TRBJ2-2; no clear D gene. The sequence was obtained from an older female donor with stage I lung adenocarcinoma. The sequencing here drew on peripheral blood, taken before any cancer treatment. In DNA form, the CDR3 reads TGTGCCAGCAGTGAACGGGCAGCCGCGAACACCGGGGAGCTGTTTTTT. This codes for CASSERAAANTGELFF.